This TCR beta chain is from a study of graft-versus-host responses after intestinal transplantation. The table came from immunoSEQ multiplex PCR; TCRdb's copy has only in-frame clones and leaves some out. This sample has more than 13,000 clones; 70% occur once, and the top ten carry 20% to 25%. V lost 0 bases to trimming and J lost 0 bases, with 9 bases between them. Germline CDR1 reads MNHNS; CDR2 reads SASEGT. This CDR3 comprises 15 residues. Grafts had their tissue processed, releasing intraepithelial and lamina propria lymphocytes. This clonotype originated in a human patient who received an intestinal transplant, so some T cells may come from the graft donor. The material sequenced was ileum tissue, taken approximately 690 days after intestinal transplantation. The J gene is TRBJ2-7, the V gene TRBV6-1, with D perhaps TRBD1 or TRBD2 (5 bases each). The CDR3 loop is CASSEADGASYEQYF. CDR3 coding DNA: TGTGCCAGCAGTGAAGCCGACGGGGCCTCCTACGAGCAGTACTTC.